This T cell receptor (beta chain) was profiled in a study of blood T cell repertoires in COVID-19. Study in general: COVID-19 samples collected from the United States, Italy and Spain covered acute and convalescent phases. PBMCs, B-cell-depleted T cells, or T cells provided the cDNA or gDNA that made up the material.

Original handling: Amplification with reference gene primers provided the estimates of nucleated cell counts. Only in-frame clones appear in the TCRdb table, and some are missing; sequencing was by immunoSEQ multiplex PCR. The DNA gave D and trimming, while V, J and clone size come from that table. The profile shows fewer than 150,000 clones, around 87% of them singletons. Germline loops: CDR1 SGHNT, CDR2 YENEEA. The V segment lost 7 bases and the J segment 5 bases; nucleotides outside the gene matches: 7. The length of the CDR3 is 15 residues. The receptor comes from a woman aged 70-85 years with acute or convalescent COVID-19. The V gene is TRBV11-3, the J gene TRBJ2-2; 10 bases agree with TRBD1. The sample taken for sequencing was peripheral blood. The CDR3, as DNA: TGTGCCAGCACCGACCAGGGACAGGGGACCGGGGAGCTGTTTTTT. Its protein is CASTDQGQGTGELFF.